The following is a T cell receptor (beta chain) sequence with its context. These data come from a study of blood T cell repertoires in COVID-19. Study-wide context: T cells, B-cell-depleted T cells, or PBMCs provided the cDNA or gDNA that served as material.

V was trimmed by 4 bases and J by 8 bases, leaving 13 bases between them. The CDR3 is 13 residues long. Germline V lookup: CDR1 SGDLS, CDR2 YYNGEE. Per the authors' pipeline: How many nucleated cells were present was estimated from reference gene primer amplification. Measured with immunoSEQ multiplex PCR; TCRdb has only the in-frame clones, and not every one. V, J and clone size are taken as reported in that table, and D and trimming were inferred from the DNA itself. This table has some 300,000 clones, roughly 88% appearing once. The origin of this receptor is a woman in her 30s who had recovered from COVID-19. Sequenced sample: peripheral blood. The rearrangement links TRBV9 to TRBJ1-3; possible D gene TRBD1, 6 bases. CDR3 DNA: TGTGCCAGCAGCCCCCTAGGGGGGGACACCATATATTTT. Its protein is CASSPLGGDTIYF.